This is a list of T cell receptor beta chains from one sample in a study of identical twins. TCRdb ran MiXCR on the 5' RACE reads and lists one entry per CDR3 protein. Of 420,000 or so distinct CDR3 sequences listed, roughly 18% are singletons. Sequencing was performed on naive T cells sorted from blood. These receptors came from a man in his fifties in good health. The CDR3 runs from the conserved cysteine through the conserved F or W. The order of the fields is clone size, J gene, V gene, D gene, CDR3 protein, CDR3 DNA. A D gene is named only where the DNA matches it firmly. Size is omitted from some rows. Given values are once, few, many or a class for expanded clones.

>.|TRBJ1-2|TRBV18|.
CASSTTGLNNYGYTF
TGTGCCAGCTCAACCACAGGGCTCAATAACTATGGCTACACCTTC
>many|TRBJ1-3|TRBV29-1|.
CSVSNPASSGNTIYF
TGCAGCGTTTCCAATCCGGCAAGCTCTGGAAACACCATATATTTT
>.|TRBJ2-5|TRBV5-1|.
CASSLAGGSQETQYF
TGCGCCAGCAGCTTGGCCGGCGGGTCCCAAGAGACCCAGTACTTC
>many|TRBJ2-1|TRBV28|TRBD2
CASSPSGSYNEQFF
TGTGCCAGCAGTCCGAGCGGGAGCTACAATGAGCAGTTCTTC
>.|TRBJ2-3|TRBV5-1|TRBD2
CASSGGTSGDTQYF
TGCGCCAGCAGCGGGGGGACTAGCGGAGATACGCAGTATTTT
>few|TRBJ2-3|TRBV9|.
CASSVAASTDTQYF
TGTGCCAGCAGCGTAGCGGCTAGCACAGATACGCAGTATTTT
>few|TRBJ1-5|TRBV20-1|.
CSARGRSNQPQHF
TGCAGTGCTAGAGGACGGAGCAATCAGCCCCAGCATTTT
>many|TRBJ2-1|TRBV4-1|.
CASSRMRGSYNEQFF
TGCGCCAGCAGCCGCATGCGGGGCTCCTACAATGAGCAGTTCTTC
>few|TRBJ1-1|TRBV9|.
CASSEQLPGPTTEAFF
TGTGCCAGCAGCGAGCAACTGCCGGGGCCAACGACTGAAGCTTTCTTT
>few|TRBJ2-3|TRBV11-2|.
CASSLGLGQGGIDTQYF
TGTGCCAGCAGCTTAGGACTCGGCCAGGGGGGTATTGATACGCAGTATTTT
>few|TRBJ1-5|TRBV5-6|.
CASSRVGNQPQHF
TGTGCCAGCAGCAGGGTTGGCAATCAGCCCCAGCATTTT
>.|TRBJ2-3|TRBV28|.
CASSFPSVGTQYF
TGTGCCAGCAGTTTCCCTAGCGTGGGGACGCAGTATTTT
>few|TRBJ2-2|TRBV14|.
CASSQGVGLSAGELFF
TGTGCCAGCAGCCAAGGCGTCGGACTATCCGCCGGGGAGCTGTTTTTT
>many|TRBJ2-1|TRBV13|TRBD1
CASSPSRTGYNEQFF
TGTGCCAGCAGCCCCAGCCGGACAGGGTACAATGAGCAGTTCTTC
>many|TRBJ2-1|TRBV5-5|TRBD2
CASSSLAGGRFF
TGTGCCAGCAGCTCCTTAGCGGGAGGACGGTTCTTC
>few|TRBJ2-7|TRBV5-5|TRBD1
CASSVGQGADYEQYF
TGTGCCAGCAGCGTGGGACAGGGGGCTGACTACGAGCAGTACTTC
>many|TRBJ2-1|TRBV20-1|TRBD2
CSARDFSSGRANGEQFF
TGCAGTGCTAGAGATTTTTCTAGCGGGAGGGCCAATGGTGAGCAGTTCTTC
>.|TRBJ1-1|TRBV12-3/TRBV12-4|.
CASRVMNTEAFF
TGTGCCAGCAGGGTCATGAACACTGAAGCTTTCTTT
>many|TRBJ2-1|TRBV20-1|TRBD2
CSAQGVRLAGGSYNEQFF
TGCAGTGCGCAAGGGGTGCGACTAGCGGGAGGGTCCTACAATGAGCAGTTCTTC
>many|TRBJ2-1|TRBV7-3|TRBD2
CASSLQSGRSGNEQFF
TGTGCCAGCAGCCTACAGAGCGGGAGGTCAGGCAATGAGCAGTTCTTC
>.|TRBJ2-4|TRBV6-2/TRBV6-3|.
CASSSQAKNIQYF
TGTGCCAGCAGTTCCCAAGCCAAAAACATTCAGTACTTC
>many|TRBJ2-3|TRBV28|.
CASRETGVGRTDTQYF
TGTGCCAGCAGGGAAACAGGGGTGGGGAGGACAGATACGCAGTATTTT
>few|TRBJ2-1|TRBV5-5|.
CASSWFGIVDNEQFF
TGTGCCAGCAGCTGGTTCGGAATTGTGGACAATGAGCAGTTCTTC
>many|TRBJ2-1|TRBV29-1|TRBD2
CSAAGGGNNEQFF
TGCAGCGCCGCCGGGGGAGGGAACAATGAGCAGTTCTTC
>many|TRBJ1-5|TRBV6-5|.
CASSWSYGGNQPQHF
TGTGCCAGCAGTTGGTCCTATGGTGGCAATCAGCCCCAGCATTTT